This T cell receptor (beta chain) comes out of a study of shared clonotypes between healthy human individuals. Generated by immunoSEQ multiplex PCR, the TCRdb table keeps only in-frame clones and is missing some. The sample yields about 1.1 million clones, around 77% seen once. To note about this clone: The antigen is undetermined.

CD45RA+ naive and CD45RA-negative memory subsets were separated from CD4+ cells. From germline, CDR1 is SGHNT and CDR2 YENEEA. V was cut by 2 bases and J by 6 bases, with 17 bases left in between. The CDR3 runs to 16 residues. General observations from the study: The authors sampled blood alone, and tissue repertoires likely differ. Lower generation probabilities were found for non-shared clonotypes than for those shared by all four donors. A limitation of the genetic and exposure-history diversity represented arose from few donors.

The chain has TRBV11-3 and TRBJ1-3, with unresolved D. The sequenced sample was memory CD4+ T cells from PBMCs. Subset noted: CD45RA-negative fraction. The clonotype comes from a man between 18 and 29 years old in good health. Some clones in this sample may be carry-over from other donors' samples. In nucleotides, the CDR3 is TGTGCCAGCAGCTTATTTGTGGGCTCTAACACAAACACCATATATTTT. It encodes CASSLFVGSNTNTIYF.